The rows below give T cell receptor beta chains drawn from one sample of a study of cytomegalovirus exposure and HLA in healthy donors. Only in-frame clones appear in the TCRdb table, and some are missing; sequencing was by immunoSEQ multiplex PCR. The sample holds under 200,000 clones, 89% seen once. The sequencing sample was made of PBMCs. Every receptor here comes from a man aged 18 to 29 in good health and CMV-seropositive. The CDR3 runs from the conserved cysteine through the conserved F or W. The D gene is left open where the match is weak. A row's size may be missing; if present it is once, few, many or a size class.

j_call v_call d_call clone_size cdr3_nt cdr3_aa
TRBJ2-7 TRBV13 TRBD2 . TGTGCCAGCAGCCCGTGGGGACTAACAAATTACGAGCAGTACTTC CASSPWGLTNYEQYF
TRBJ2-7 TRBV6-5 . . TGTGCCAGCAGTTACTCCCTGGAGGACCCCTACGAGCAGTACTTC CASSYSLEDPYEQYF
TRBJ1-4 TRBV5-1 . . TGCGCCAGCGCCCGTAAGACAGGAACTAATGAAAAACTGTTTTTT CASARKTGTNEKLFF
TRBJ2-1 TRBV27 TRBD2 . TGTGCCAGCAGTTTACTAGCGGGAGATGTTGAGCAGTTCTTC CASSLLAGDVEQFF
TRBJ2-7 TRBV19 TRBD1 . TGTGCCAGTAGTATCGGGACAGGCCCGACCTACGAGCAGTACTTC CASSIGTGPTYEQYF
TRBJ2-2 TRBV10-3 . . TGTGCCATCAGGGCGCTAGCGACTATGAACACCGGGGAGCTGTTTTTT CAIRALATMNTGELFF
TRBJ2-1 TRBV11-3 . . TGTGCCAGCAGCCTAGGGGAGGGCCAAAACCGGGGGCTATACAATGAGCAGTTCTTC CASSLGEGQNRGLYNEQFF
TRBJ2-4 TRBV6-1 TRBD2 . TGTGCCAGCAGTGAGGGGACTAGCGGGAGTCGTTACATTCAGTACTTC CASSEGTSGSRYIQYF
TRBJ2-5 TRBV9 TRBD2 . TGTGCCAGCAGCGAAGGCGGGAGCCAGACCCAGTACTTC CASSEGGSQTQYF
TRBJ2-1 TRBV28 TRBD2 . TGTGCCAGCAGTTTACCTGGCACTAGCGGGAGGGCCCCCTTGGGCTCCTACAATGAGCAGTTCTTC CASSLPGTSGRAPLGSYNEQFF
TRBJ2-5 TRBV5-1 . few TGCGCCAGCAGCTTGGCCCAAGGGTTCGGAGGGACCCAGTACTTC CASSLAQGFGGTQYF
TRBJ2-5 TRBV6-1 . . TGTGCCAGCTTCAAGGGAGGAGAGACCCAGTACTTC CASFKGGETQYF
TRBJ2-1 TRBV9 TRBD1 . TGTGCCAGCAGCGCGAGTGGACAGGGGTACAATGAGCAGTTCTTC CASSASGQGYNEQFF
TRBJ1-3 TRBV6-5 . . TGTGCCAGCAGTTACTTGGCTTCTGGAAACACCATATATTTT CASSYLASGNTIYF
TRBJ1-5 TRBV27 . . TGTGCCAGCAGTTCCTTAAATCAGCCCCAGCATTTT CASSSLNQPQHF
TRBJ1-1 TRBV2 . . TGTGCCAGCAGTGAAATCGGGGGGCCCTCGGCTTTCTTT CASSEIGGPSAFF
TRBJ2-3 TRBV19 TRBD2 . TGTGCCAGTAGTTTTGGCGGGAGCCACACAGATACGCAGTATTTT CASSFGGSHTDTQYF
TRBJ1-5 TRBV19 . . TGTGCCAGTAGTATTTCAGGCGATTTTGGCCAGCCCCAGCATTTT CASSISGDFGQPQHF
TRBJ1-1 TRBV2 TRBD1 . TGTGCCAGCGCGGGGGGTAGGGGGCAAAACACTGAAGCTTTCTTT CASAGGRGQNTEAFF
TRBJ2-7 TRBV6-5 . . TGTGCCAGCACCCCACGGAGGGCCAATCCCTACGAGCAGTACTTC CASTPRRANPYEQYF
TRBJ1-1 TRBV6-1 TRBD1 . TGTGCCAGCAGAGGAACAGGGGTTACTGAAGCTTTCTTT CASRGTGVTEAFF
TRBJ2-7 TRBV25-1 . . TGTGCCAGCAGTGAAGGGGGGTTTAAATACGAGCAGTACTTC CASSEGGFKYEQYF
TRBJ2-5 TRBV7-8 TRBD1 . TGTGCCAGCACCCGACAGGGGCAAGAGACCCAGTACTTC CASTRQGQETQYF
TRBJ2-1 TRBV4-1 TRBD2 . TGCGCCAGCAGCCAAGGTTTGGCGGGAGTCGGTGAGCAGTTCTTC CASSQGLAGVGEQFF
TRBJ2-1 TRBV5-4 . few TGTGCCAGCAGCTCAGATCCTACAGGCAGGAATGAGCAGTTCTTC CASSSDPTGRNEQFF
TRBJ2-3 TRBV7-9 . . TGTGCCAGCAGCCTTGGTTGGCGGGTCGACACAGATACGCAGTATTTT CASSLGWRVDTDTQYF
TRBJ1-1 TRBV15 . few TGTGCCACCAGCAGAGATCTCAACACTGAAGCTTTCTTT CATSRDLNTEAFF
TRBJ1-4 TRBV21-1 . . TGTGCCAGCAGCAAATGCCGGGAACAGGGCTTTAATGAAAAACTGTTTTTT CASSKCREQGFNEKLFF
TRBJ2-5 TRBV7-8 . . TGTGCCAGCAGCTTTTGGAGCGGAGAGACCCAGTACTTC CASSFWSGETQYF
TRBJ2-1 TRBV7-9 TRBD1 . TGTGCCAGCAGCTTCCCCGGGACAGGGAACTATGAGCAGTTCTTC CASSFPGTGNYEQFF
TRBJ2-3 TRBV19 . . TGTGCCAGTAGTAAACGATCAGCGGAGGGTACAGATACGCAGTATTTT CASSKRSAEGTDTQYF
TRBJ2-1 TRBV7-3 . . TGTGCCAGCAGCCAGGGACTGGGGAATGAGCAGTTCTTC CASSQGLGNEQFF
TRBJ2-1 TRBV5-4 TRBD2 . TGTGCCAGCAGCTCAAACTCCCCCCTAGCGGGAGAGTTCAAGGAGCAGTTCTTC CASSSNSPLAGEFKEQFF
TRBJ2-1 TRBV5-6 TRBD1 . TGTGCCAGCAGCTTACTTCCCGGGACAGGGACTTACAATGAGCAGTTCTTC CASSLLPGTGTYNEQFF
TRBJ2-1 TRBV7-9 . . TGTGCCAGCAGCGAAGGGACTGCGGGTGAGCAGTTCTTC CASSEGTAGEQFF
TRBJ2-3 TRBV5-1 TRBD2 . TGCGCCAGCACCCCGCCCAGCGGGAGACCTCCCTCTTTCGTGACAGATACGCAGTATTTT CASTPPSGRPPSFVTDTQYF
TRBJ2-7 TRBV5-1 TRBD2 . TGCGCCAGCAGCTTCTCTAGCGGGTACTACGAGCAGTACTTC CASSFSSGYYEQYF
TRBJ2-1 TRBV13 . . TGTGCCAGCAGCTTAGGACTAGGTGAGCAGTTCTTC CASSLGLGEQFF
TRBJ2-7 TRBV6-1 TRBD2 . TGTGCCAGCAGTGTCTGGGGACTAGCGGGTGAAGCCTACGAGCAGTACTTC CASSVWGLAGEAYEQYF
TRBJ2-5 TRBV5-1 . . TGCGCCAGCAGCTTGGCTAAGAACCAAGAGACCCAGTACTTC CASSLAKNQETQYF
TRBJ1-5 TRBV28 TRBD1 . TGTGCCAGCAGTCTCATATTGGGCGCCCCGGGACAGGGGGGCAAGAGCAATCAGCCCCAGCATTTT CASSLILGAPGQGGKSNQPQHF
TRBJ2-3 TRBV5-1 . . TGCGCCAGCAGCTTGGCACAGGACACAGATACGCAGTATTTT CASSLAQDTDTQYF
TRBJ1-1 TRBV15 . . TGTGCCACCAGCAGTACGAGGGGACTCACTGAAGCTTTCTTT CATSSTRGLTEAFF
TRBJ1-5 TRBV19 TRBD1 . TGTGCCAGTACCCTAGGGGGGGGACAGGTCAATCAGCCCCAGCATTTT CASTLGGGQVNQPQHF
TRBJ2-3 TRBV10-1 TRBD1 once TGCGCCAGCAACGGACAGGGGTGGAGCACAGATACGCAGTATTTT CASNGQGWSTDTQYF
TRBJ2-1 TRBV7-8 TRBD2 . TGTGCCAGCAGCCCCATTACTAGCGGGCCATACAATGAGCAGTTCTTC CASSPITSGPYNEQFF
TRBJ2-2 TRBV19 . . TGTGCCAGTAGTAAATCCGTCCTCAACACCGGGGAGCTGTTTTTT CASSKSVLNTGELFF
TRBJ2-1 TRBV11-1 TRBD2 once TGTGCCAGCAGCTTAGTGGGACTAGCGGTCAATGAGCAGTTCTTC CASSLVGLAVNEQFF
TRBJ2-7 TRBV28 TRBD2 . TGTGCCAGCAGTTTCATAGGGGGACTAGCGGGAGTAGTCACCGAGCAGTACTTC CASSFIGGLAGVVTEQYF
TRBJ2-2 TRBV5-4 TRBD1 . TGTGCCAGCAGCCGGGGACAGGCCCCTAACACCGGGGAGCTGTTTTTT CASSRGQAPNTGELFF
TRBJ2-3 TRBV14 . . TGTGCCAGCAGCCAAGCCTCAGCGAATACGCAGTATTTT CASSQASANTQYF
TRBJ2-2 TRBV29-1 . . TGCAGCGTTTCAGACAGGACGAACACCGGGGAGCTGTTTTTT CSVSDRTNTGELFF
TRBJ2-2 TRBV7-3 . . TGTGCCAGCAGCTTAAGGAACAGGGTGTCCGGGGAGCTGTTTTTT CASSLRNRVSGELFF
TRBJ1-2 TRBV4-1 . few TGCGCCAGCAGCCAAGACATCCCAGGCTATGGCTACACCTTC CASSQDIPGYGYTF